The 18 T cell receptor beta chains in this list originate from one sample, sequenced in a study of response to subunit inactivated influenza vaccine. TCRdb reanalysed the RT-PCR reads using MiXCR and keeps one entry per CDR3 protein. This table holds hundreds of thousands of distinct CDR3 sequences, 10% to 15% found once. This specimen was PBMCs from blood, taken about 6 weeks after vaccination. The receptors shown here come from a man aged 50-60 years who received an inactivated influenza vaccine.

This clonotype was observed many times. The CDR3, as DNA: TGTGCCAGCAGCCGTGAGGGATCCTCCTACGAGCAGTACTTC. Its translation: CASSREGSSYEQYF. The rearrangement joins TRBV3-1 to TRBJ2-7; TRBD2 might be the D (5 bases). Germline V gene lookup returns CDR1 LGHDT and CDR2 YNNKEL (reference sequence). CDR3 length: 14 amino acids. Trimming took 4 bases from V and 0 from J, leaving 10 bases between them.

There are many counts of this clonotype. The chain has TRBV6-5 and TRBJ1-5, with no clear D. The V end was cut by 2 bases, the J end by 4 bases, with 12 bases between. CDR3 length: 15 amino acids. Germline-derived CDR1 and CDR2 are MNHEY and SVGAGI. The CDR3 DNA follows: TGTGCCAGCAGTTACGATCCGGGCGGAAATCAGCCCCAGCATTTT. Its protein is CASSYDPGGNQPQHF.

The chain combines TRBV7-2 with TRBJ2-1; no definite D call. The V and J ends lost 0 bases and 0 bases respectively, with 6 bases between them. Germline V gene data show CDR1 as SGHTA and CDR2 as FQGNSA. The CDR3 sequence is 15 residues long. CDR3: CASSLATLSYNEQFF. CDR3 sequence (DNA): TGTGCCAGCAGCTTAGCGACACTCTCCTACAATGAGCAGTTCTTC.

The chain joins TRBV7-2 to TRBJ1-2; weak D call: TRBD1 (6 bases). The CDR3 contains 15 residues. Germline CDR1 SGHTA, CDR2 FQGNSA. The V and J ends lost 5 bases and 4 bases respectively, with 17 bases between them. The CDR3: CASSPQPTGAYGYTF. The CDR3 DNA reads TGTGCCAGCAGCCCCCAACCGACAGGAGCCTATGGCTACACCTTC. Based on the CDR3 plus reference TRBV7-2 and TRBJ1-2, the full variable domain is GAGVSQSPSNKVTEKGKDVELRCDPISGHTALYWYRQSLGQGLEFLIYFQGNSAPDKSGLPSDRFSAERTGGSVSTLTIQRTQQEDSAVYLCASSPQPTGAYGYTFGSGTRLTVV.

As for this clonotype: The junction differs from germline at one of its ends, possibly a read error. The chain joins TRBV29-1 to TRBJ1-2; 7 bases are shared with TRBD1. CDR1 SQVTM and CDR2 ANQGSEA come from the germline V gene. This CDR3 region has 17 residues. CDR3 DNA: TGCGGCGTTGAAGATCAATTGTGGGGCAGGGGGGACTATGGCTACACCTTC. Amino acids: CGVEDQLWGRGDYGYTF.

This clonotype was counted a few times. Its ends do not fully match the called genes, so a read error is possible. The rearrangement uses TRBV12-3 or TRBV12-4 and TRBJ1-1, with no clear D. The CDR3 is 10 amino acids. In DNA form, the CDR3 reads TGTGCCAGCAGTTTACGAAGTTATGTCTTT. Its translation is CASSLRSYVF.

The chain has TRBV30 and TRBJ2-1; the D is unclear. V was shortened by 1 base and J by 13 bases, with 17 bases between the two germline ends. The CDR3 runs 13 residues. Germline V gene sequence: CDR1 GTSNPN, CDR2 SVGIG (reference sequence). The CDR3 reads CAWSGKGVLNQFF. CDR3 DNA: TGTGCCTGGAGTGGTAAAGGTGTTCTGAACCAGTTCTTC.

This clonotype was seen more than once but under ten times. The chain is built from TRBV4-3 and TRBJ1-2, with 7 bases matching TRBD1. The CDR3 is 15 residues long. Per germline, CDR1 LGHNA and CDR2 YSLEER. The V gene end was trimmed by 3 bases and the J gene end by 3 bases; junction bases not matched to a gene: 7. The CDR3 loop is CASSHRQGWDYGYTF. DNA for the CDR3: TGCGCCAGCAGCCACAGACAGGGCTGGGACTATGGCTACACCTTC.

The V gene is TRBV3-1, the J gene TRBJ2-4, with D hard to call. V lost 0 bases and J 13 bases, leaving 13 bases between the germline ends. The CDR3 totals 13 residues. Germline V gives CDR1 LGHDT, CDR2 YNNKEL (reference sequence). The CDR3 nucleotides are TGTGCCAGCAGCCAAGATGATCGGGCCAACCAGTACTTC. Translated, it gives CASSQDDRANQYF. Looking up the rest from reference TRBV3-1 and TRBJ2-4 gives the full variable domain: DTAVSQTPKYLVTQMGNDKSIKCEQNLGHDTMYWYKQDSKKFLKIMFSYNNKELIINETVPNRFSPKSPDKAHLNLHINSLELGDSAVYFCASSQDDRANQYFGAGTRLSVL.

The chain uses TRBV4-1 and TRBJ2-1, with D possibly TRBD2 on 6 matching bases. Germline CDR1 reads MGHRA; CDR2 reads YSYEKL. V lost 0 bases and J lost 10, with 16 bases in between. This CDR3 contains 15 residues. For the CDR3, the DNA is TGCGCCAGCAGCCAAGAGACTAGTTTGGTCCTAGAGCAGTTCTTC. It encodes CASSQETSLVLEQFF.

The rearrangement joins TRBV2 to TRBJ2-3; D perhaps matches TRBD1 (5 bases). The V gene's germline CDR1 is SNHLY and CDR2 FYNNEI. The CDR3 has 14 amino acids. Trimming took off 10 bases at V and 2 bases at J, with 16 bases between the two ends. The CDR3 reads CATGHRLPTDTQYF. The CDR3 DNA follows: TGTGCCACAGGACACAGACTTCCCACAGATACGCAGTATTTT.

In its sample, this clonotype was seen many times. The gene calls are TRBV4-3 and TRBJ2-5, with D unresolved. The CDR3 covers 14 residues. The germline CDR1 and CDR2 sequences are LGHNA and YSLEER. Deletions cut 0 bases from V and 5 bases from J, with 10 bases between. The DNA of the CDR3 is TGCGCCAGCAGCCAAGAAAGGGTTGGCGAGACCCAGTACTTC. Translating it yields CASSQERVGETQYF.

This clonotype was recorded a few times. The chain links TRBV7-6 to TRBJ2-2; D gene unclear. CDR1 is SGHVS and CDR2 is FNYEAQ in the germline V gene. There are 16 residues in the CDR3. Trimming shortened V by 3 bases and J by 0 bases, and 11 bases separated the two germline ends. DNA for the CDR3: TGTGCCAGCAGCTTTCCTCCGTACTCGAACACCGGGGAGCTGTTTTTT. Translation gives CASSFPPYSNTGELFF. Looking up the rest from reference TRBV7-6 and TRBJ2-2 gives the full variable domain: GAGVSQSPRYKVTKRGQDVALRCDPISGHVSLYWYRQALGQGPEFLTYFNYEAQQDKSGLPNDRFSAERPEGSISTLTIQRTEQRDSAMYRCASSFPPYSNTGELFFGEGSRLTVL.

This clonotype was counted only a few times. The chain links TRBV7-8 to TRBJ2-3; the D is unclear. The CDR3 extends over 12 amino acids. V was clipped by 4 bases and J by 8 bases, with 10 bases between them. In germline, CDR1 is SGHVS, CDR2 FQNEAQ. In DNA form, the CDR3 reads TGTGCCAGCAGCTCCCCCCCTGGTACGCAGTATTTT. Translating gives CASSSPPGTQYF. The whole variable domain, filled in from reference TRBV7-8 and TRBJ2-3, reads GAGVSQSPRYKVAKRGQDVALRCDPISGHVSLFWYQQALGQGPEFLTYFQNEAQLDKSGLPSDRFFAERPEGSVSTLKIQRTQQEDSAVYLCASSSPPGTQYFGPGTRLTVL.

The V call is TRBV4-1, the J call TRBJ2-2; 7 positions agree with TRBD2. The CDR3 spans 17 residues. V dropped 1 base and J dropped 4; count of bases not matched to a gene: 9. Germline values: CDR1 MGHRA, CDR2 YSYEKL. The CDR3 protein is CASSQVASGVATGELFF. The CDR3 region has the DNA TGCGCCAGCAGCCAAGTAGCGAGCGGGGTAGCCACCGGGGAGCTGTTTTTT.

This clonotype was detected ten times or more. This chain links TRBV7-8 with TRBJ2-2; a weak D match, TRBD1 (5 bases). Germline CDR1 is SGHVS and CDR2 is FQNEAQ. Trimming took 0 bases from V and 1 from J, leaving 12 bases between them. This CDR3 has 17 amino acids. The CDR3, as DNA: TGTGCCAGCAGCTTAGCCTTTAGGACAATGAACACCGGGGAGCTGTTTTTT. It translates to CASSLAFRTMNTGELFF.

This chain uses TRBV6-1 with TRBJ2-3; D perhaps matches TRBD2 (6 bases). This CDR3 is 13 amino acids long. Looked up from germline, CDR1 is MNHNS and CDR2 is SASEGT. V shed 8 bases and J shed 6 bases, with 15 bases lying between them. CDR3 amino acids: CASGLSGDDTQYF. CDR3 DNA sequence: TGTGCCAGCGGCCTCTCGGGGGACGATACGCAGTATTTT.

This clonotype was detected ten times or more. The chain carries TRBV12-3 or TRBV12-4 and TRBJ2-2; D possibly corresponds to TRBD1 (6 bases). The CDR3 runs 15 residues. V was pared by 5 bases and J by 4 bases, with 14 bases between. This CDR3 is CASSPRQAGTGELFF. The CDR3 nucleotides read TGTGCCAGCAGTCCGAGACAGGCGGGCACCGGGGAGCTGTTTTTT.